This T cell receptor (beta chain) stems from a study of T-cell memory formation after mild COVID-19. TCRdb re-called the 5' RACE reads through MiXCR, storing one row per CDR3 protein. The sample includes approximately 570,000 distinct CDR3 sequences, about a sixth of them seen just once. Study results and caveats: Second-wave clones peaking on day 37 lacked confirmed SARS-CoV-2 specificity. Clones contracting across day 15 to 85 had a balanced CD4/CD8 profile; later expanding clones leaned CD4+. Those CD4+ clones that contracted were mainly in CM and EM (CD8+ ones in EMRA).

Only a few counts were recorded for this clonotype. Its antigen is unidentified. The V and J ends lost 3 bases and 2 bases respectively, with 17 bases between them. The CDR3 is 17 amino acids. CDR1 is SGDLS, CDR2 YYNGEE, per germline. This chain links TRBV9 with TRBJ2-2, with D perhaps assigned TRBD1 or TRBD2 (6 bases each). Sample: PBMCs or a T cell subset sorted from them (not recorded which). The sequence was collected from an adult woman who had mild COVID-19 (a few samples of this study predate the infection). Cell type and time point are not known. The CDR3 bases are TGTGCCAGCAGCGCCCCCCGGGGGCGGGGAAACACCGGGGAGCTGTTTTTT. It codes for CASSAPRGRGNTGELFF.